This TCR beta chain was obtained from a study of T cell clones after liver transplantation. Study-wide context: A pre-transplant mixed lymphocyte reaction with TCRbeta sequencing defined graft-donor-reactive clones followed in post-transplant blood.

TCRdb's copy holds only in-frame clones and misses some; the assay was immunoSEQ multiplex PCR. Of about 78,000 clones listed, 80% are singletons. Study-wide findings and caveats: Post-transplant, graft-donor-reactive CD4 TCRbeta sequences in blood dropped significantly in most of the 8 subjects.

About this clone: Its specificity is unknown.

This CDR3 has 16 amino acids. V was pared by 4 bases and J by 8 bases, with 16 bases of the junction left unmatched. In germline, CDR1 is MNHEY, CDR2 SMNVEV (reference sequence). Sample: CD4+ T cells from blood, taken before liver transplant. The sequence came from a human donor who received a liver transplant. The J gene is TRBJ1-2, the V gene TRBV27, with 7 bases fitting TRBD1. This CDR3 is CASSSGDRAAYRGYTF. Here the CDR3 DNA reads TGTGCCAGCAGTTCTGGAGACAGGGCGGCATATCGGGGCTACACCTTC.